This TCR beta chain was captured by sequencing in a study of blood T cells in healthy people across ages (dated by TCRdb to about 2015). As for the study more broadly: In model experiments, template switching captured roughly one uniquely barcoded TCR beta cDNA molecule for every two T cells. Age-related changes in TCR beta repertoire diversity were measured in the study by deep sequencing normalized with unique cDNA molecular identifiers. Donors were grouped into four age groups: young (average roughly 15 years), middle-aged (approximately 41), aged (around 56) and long-lived (just over 80). To avoid experimental bias, donors of different ages were spread randomly across the sequencing lanes. The study analyzed two additional independent replicas of 1 million unique cDNA reads from the same blood draw for two donors, one aged 18 to 29 and one aged 80 or older.

Receptor libraries were prepared by 5' RACE. Instrument used: Illumina HiSeq 2500. The second PCR ran for about 6 to 12 cycles and used a J-beta primer mix along with a sample-barcoded 5' primer. A unique molecular identifier was introduced onto each TCR beta cDNA molecule by a template-switch 5' adaptor carrying 12 random nucleotides. Each sample yielded at least 3 million CDR3-containing paired-end reads. First-strand cDNA synthesis was performed from all RNA using the Mint cDNA synthesis kit, with priming by a TRBC-specific oligonucleotide. After uracil-DNA glycosylase treatment, a first 18-cycle PCR used universal primers M1SS and BC2_uni_R on all cDNA. The study's processing was this. Each sample was normalized by randomly selecting 1 million high-quality reads, each carrying a distinct molecular identifier. Reads sharing molecular identifiers were discarded rather than binned into consensus sequences. MiTCR, run with a Q25 quality threshold and the strictest error-elimination algorithm, handled CDR3 identification, clonotype clustering and error correction. A nonparametric unseen species model with Euler transformation was used to estimate lower-bound total TCR beta diversity. TCRdb ran its own pipeline on the public reads, namely fastp trimming at Q25 and MiXCR clone calling, and kept in-frame beta chains. Every distinct CDR3 protein forms one entry, paired with its most common genes and DNA. None of the V and J calls come from the authors' own analysis; TCRdb made them. The sample table shows hundreds of thousands of distinct CDR3 sequences, and roughly 48% are seen once. The ten largest clones capture 20% to 25% of the sample.

Overall study outcomes, separate from this receptor: Estimates of total diversity based on one million sequenced T cells were considered lower bounds and underestimates. A strong correlation was found between observed TCR beta diversity and the percentage of naive T cells measured by flow cytometry. Since profiling was done on bulk unsorted PBMCs, naive and antigen-experienced compartments could not be conclusively compared. As age increased, observed TCR beta diversity per million T cells dropped in a roughly linear way, and a significant reduction was already evident by age roughly 36. Compared with the aged group, more naive CD4+ T cells, fewer expanded clones and increased TCR diversity were shown by the long-lived group, suggesting age selection. Donor CMV infection status was unknown, potentially confounding age-related changes in expanded clonotypes.

Of note for this clonotype: It lacks a known antigen. No base quality information exists; no much larger clone differs at one position.

The donors were a few dozen Caucasian individuals from Russia, aged 6 to 90 years, who were systemically healthy. Ten milliliters of peripheral blood were drawn from each donor into EDTA-treated Vacutainer tubes. PBMCs were isolated by Ficoll-Paque density-gradient centrifugation, with at least 7 million obtained per sample. Total RNA was extracted from PBMCs with Trizol reagent, with at least 6 micrograms obtained per sample. The percentages of naive CD45RAhigh/CD27high T cells were determined by flow cytometry on a PBMC aliquot from every donor. The sequence came from an elderly man in good health. The sequencing input was blood.

The CDR3 region reads CASSLMASGANVLTF. The bases are TGTGCCAGCAGTTTAATGGCGTCTGGGGCCAACGTCCTGACTTTC. The sequence joins TRBV7-2 to TRBJ2-6; no confident D gene assignment can be made. CDR1 and CDR2 (SGHTA, FQGNSA) derive from the germline V gene. Trimming removed 6 bases from V and 1 base from J, leaving 10 bases between the germline ends. From cysteine to phenylalanine, the CDR3 is 15 amino acids long. The entry retains the CDR3 DNA only, 45 bases that are in frame from base 1.